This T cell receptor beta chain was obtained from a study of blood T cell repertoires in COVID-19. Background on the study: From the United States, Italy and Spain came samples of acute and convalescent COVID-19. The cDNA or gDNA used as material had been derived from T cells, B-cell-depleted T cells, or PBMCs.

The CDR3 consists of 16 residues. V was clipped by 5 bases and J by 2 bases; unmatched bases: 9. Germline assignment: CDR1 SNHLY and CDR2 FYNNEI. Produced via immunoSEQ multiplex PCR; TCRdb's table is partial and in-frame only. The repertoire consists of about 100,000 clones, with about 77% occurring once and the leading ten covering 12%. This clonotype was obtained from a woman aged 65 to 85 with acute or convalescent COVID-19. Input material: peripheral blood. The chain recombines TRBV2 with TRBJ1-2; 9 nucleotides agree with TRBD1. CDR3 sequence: CASSYRGPASNYGYTF. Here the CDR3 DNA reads TGTGCCAGCAGTTACAGGGGGCCAGCTAGCAACTATGGCTACACCTTC.